This T cell receptor beta chain originates from a study of T cells after posttransplantation cyclophosphamide. Libraries were prepared by immunoSEQ multiplex PCR; TCRdb keeps only in-frame clonotypes and omits some of them. Altogether some 39,000 clones were found in the sample, and no singletons occur. The CDR3 consists of 16 residues. Trimming stripped 0 bases from V and 2 bases from J, with 10 bases between. CDR1 and CDR2 (germline): MGHRA, YSYEKL. This clone was counted at least ten times. The material sequenced was PBMCs. The V and J genes are TRBV4-1 and TRBJ2-2; no reliable D call. This clonotype was sampled from a girl under 18 in good health, CMV-negative, and a related stem cell transplant donor. The CDR3 here is CASSQDPARNTGELFF. The CDR3 DNA is TGCGCCAGCAGCCAAGACCCAGCGAGAAACACCGGGGAGCTGTTTTTT.